What follows are 3 T cell receptor beta chains derived from one specimen sequenced in a study of T cell changes during pregnancy in multiple sclerosis. The method was immunoSEQ multiplex PCR; TCRdb's version includes in-frame clones alone and lacks a portion of them. The sample includes some 30,000 clones, approximately 90% seen only once; the top ten take about 4.9%. The specimen was peripheral blood, collected in the first trimester of pregnancy. The receptors originated from a female donor in good health, enrolled as a control in a pregnancy study.

The rearrangement links TRBV4-1 to TRBJ2-1; possibly TRBD2 for D (6 bases). V was clipped by 5 bases and J by 9 bases, with 17 bases between them. Per germline, CDR1 MGHRA and CDR2 YSYEKL. The CDR3 contains 14 residues. The CDR3 bases are TGCGCCAGCAGCTCGCTCGGGGATAGCGGTGAGCAGTTCTTC. Protein product: CASSSLGDSGEQFF.

This chain connects TRBV28 to TRBJ1-2; 7 nucleotides agree with TRBD1. CDR3 length equals 14 residues. Germline V lookup: CDR1 MDHEN, CDR2 SYDVKM. The V gene end was trimmed by 7 bases and the J gene end by 8 bases; junction bases not matched to a gene: 13. The CDR3 DNA is TGTGCCAGCACCCGCCAGGGGGTGGAACGGGGCTACACCTTC. Its protein product is CASTRQGVERGYTF.

The chain employs TRBV27 and TRBJ2-1; D unclear. The ends were cut back, 1 base at V and 10 bases at J, with 11 bases in the middle. Germline assignment: CDR1 MNHEY and CDR2 SMNVEV (reference sequence). This CDR3 is 13 amino acids long. The CDR3 spells CASSLLGRLEQFF. In nucleotides, the CDR3 is TGTGCCAGCAGTTTATTGGGCCGTCTGGAGCAGTTCTTC.